A single sample is the source of the 14 T cell receptor beta chains below, sequenced in a study of beta chain features in type 1 diabetes. The sequenced template was cDNA made from the entire isolated RNA. Produced via immunoSEQ multiplex PCR; TCRdb's table is partial and in-frame only. The table records more than 120,000 clones, about 10% of them present only once. The source material was naive CD4+ T cells from blood. Source of these receptors: a man aged 18 to 30 in good health.

Turning to this clone: Other DNA sequences in this sample translate to the same CDR3. J is TRBJ1-2 and V is TRBV5-1; D gene uncertain. Germline V gives CDR1 SGHRS, CDR2 YFSETQ. V shed 0 bases and J shed 5 bases, with 5 bases lying between them. CDR3 size: 12 residues. The CDR3 bases are TGCGCCAGCAGCTTGGACAGTTATGGCTACACCTTC. It specifies CASSLDSYGYTF.

The chain employs TRBV4-2 and TRBJ2-3; 7 positions match TRBD2. CDR1 is LGHNA and CDR2 is YNFKEQ in the germline V gene. V shed 4 bases, J shed 0 bases, and the junction held 1 base outside the gene matches. The CDR3 is made up of 14 amino acids. For the CDR3, the DNA is TGTGCCAGCAGCCCGACTAGCAGCACAGATACGCAGTATTTT. Its translation: CASSPTSSTDTQYF.

This clone has a handful of counts. The J gene is TRBJ1-1, the V gene TRBV19; D perhaps matches TRBD1 (6 bases). In germline, CDR1 is LNHDA, CDR2 SQIVND (reference sequence). The CDR3 is 17 residues long. V lost 6 bases and J lost 0, with 20 bases in between. This CDR3 reads CASRIITGRNLNTEAFF. The CDR3 coding sequence is TGTGCCAGTAGGATTATTACAGGGCGAAATCTGAACACTGAAGCTTTCTTT.

This clone was seen at least ten times. The rearrangement links TRBV16 to TRBJ1-6, with 9 bases matching TRBD1. V trimming: 6 bases; J trimming: 3 bases; junction bases outside the gene matches: 9. The CDR3 covers 17 residues. Per the germline V gene, CDR1 is KGHSY and CDR2 is FQNENV. For the CDR3, the DNA is TGTGCCAGCAGTCTAGGACAGGGGCGAGACTATAATTCACCCCTCCACTTT. Amino acids: CASSLGQGRDYNSPLHF.

The chain has TRBV11-3 and TRBJ2-3, with D possibly matching TRBD2 (5 bases). Germline CDR1 and CDR2: SGHNT and YENEEA. The CDR3 length is 15 residues. V was cut by 0 bases and J by 4 bases, with 11 bases left in between. The CDR3 here is CASSLEGRAADTQYF. The CDR3 nucleotides read TGTGCCAGCAGCTTAGAAGGGCGGGCTGCAGATACGCAGTATTTT.

The chain has TRBV25-1 and TRBJ2-3, with D tentatively TRBD2 (5 bases). The germline V gene has CDR1 MGHDK and CDR2 SYGVNS. Between the trimmed V and J ends, which lost 2 bases and 1 base, there was a span of 16 bases. This CDR3 has 17 residues. CDR3: CASSETRAPPGTDTQYF. CDR3 DNA: TGTGCCAGCAGTGAAACGAGGGCCCCCCCTGGCACAGATACGCAGTATTTT.

The V call is TRBV11-1, the J call TRBJ2-2, with D perhaps matching TRBD2 (5 bases). The CDR3 is 14 residues long. CDR1 is SGHAT, CDR2 FQDESV, per germline (reference sequence). Deletions cut 5 bases from V and 7 bases from J, with 14 bases between. The CDR3 reads CASSPRDFFGELFF. The CDR3 nucleotides read TGTGCCAGCAGCCCCCGGGATTTTTTCGGGGAGCTGTTTTTT.

This clone has just a few counts. V usage is TRBV5-6 and J usage is TRBJ2-7; tentatively, D is TRBD2 (5 bases). Trimming removed 0 bases from V and 6 bases from J, with 7 bases in between. CDR1 is SGHDT, CDR2 YYEEEE, per germline. The CDR3 totals 12 residues. This CDR3 reads CASSLVRGEQYF. CDR3 in DNA: TGTGCCAGCAGCTTGGTACGGGGCGAGCAGTACTTC.

The chain employs TRBV7-9 and TRBJ2-7; D ambiguous. The germline gives CDR1 SEHNR, CDR2 FQNEAQ (reference sequence). The CDR3 extends over 14 amino acids. V lost 0 bases and J lost 2, with 8 bases in between. The CDR3 loop reads CASSLAQLAYEQYF. CDR3 coding DNA: TGTGCCAGCAGCTTAGCGCAACTGGCCTACGAGCAGTACTTC.

There are a few counts of this clone. J is TRBJ2-3 and V is TRBV11-2; D might be TRBD2 (6 bases). Germline CDR1 and CDR2: SGHAT and FQNNGV. The CDR3 consists of 16 residues. V shed 5 bases and J shed 3 bases, with 18 bases lying between them. The CDR3 region is CASSRIGGRRTDTQYF. Here the CDR3 DNA reads TGTGCCAGCAGCCGGATCGGAGGGAGGCGGACAGATACGCAGTATTTT.

The V call is TRBV7-6, the J call TRBJ2-7, with D perhaps TRBD2 (6 bases). Germline assignment: CDR1 SGHVS and CDR2 FNYEAQ. The CDR3 loop spans 14 amino acids. V was clipped by 1 base and J by 1 base, with 8 bases between them. CDR3 sequence reads: CASSLDGGSYEQYF. The CDR3 DNA is TGTGCCAGCAGCTTAGACGGGGGTTCCTACGAGCAGTACTTC.

The CDR3: CASSKLYEQYF. The CDR3 DNA reads as TGTGCCAGCAGTAAACTCTACGAGCAGTACTTC. The chain couples TRBV6-5 to TRBJ2-7, with D hard to call. Trimming removed 5 bases from V and 3 bases from J, with 5 bases in between. This CDR3 region has 11 residues. CDR1 and CDR2 (germline): MNHEY, SVGAGI.

The CDR3, as DNA: TGCGCCAGCAGTCAATTTTTCAGGCCCAAGGGGGAGCAGTACTTC. Residues: CASSQFFRPKGEQYF. The rearrangement joins TRBV23-1 to TRBJ2-7; the D gene is possibly TRBD1 (5 bases). TRBV23-1 carries the ORF label, with uncertain function. The V gene lost 1 base and the J gene lost 7 bases, with 17 bases spanning the gap. The CDR3 spans 15 residues.

A few counts support this clone. This chain connects TRBV15 to TRBJ2-3; 7 bases align to TRBD1. The V segment lost 4 bases and the J segment 2 bases; nucleotides outside the gene matches: 9. CDR3 size: 16 residues. The germline CDR1 and CDR2 sequences are LNHNV and YYDKDF (reference sequence). The CDR3 DNA reads TGTGCCACCAGCAACGCCGGGACAGTAGACACAGATACGCAGTATTTT. Protein product: CATSNAGTVDTDTQYF.